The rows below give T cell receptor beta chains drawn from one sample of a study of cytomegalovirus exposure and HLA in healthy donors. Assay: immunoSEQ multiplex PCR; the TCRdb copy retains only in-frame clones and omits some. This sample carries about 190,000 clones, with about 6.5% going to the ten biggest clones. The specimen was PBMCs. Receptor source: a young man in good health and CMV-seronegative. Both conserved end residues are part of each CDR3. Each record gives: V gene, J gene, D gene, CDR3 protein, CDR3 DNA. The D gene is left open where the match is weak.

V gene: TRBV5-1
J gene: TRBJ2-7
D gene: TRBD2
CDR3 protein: CASSLGLAGDEQYF
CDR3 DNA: TGCGCCAGCAGCCTGGGACTAGCGGGAGACGAGCAGTACTTC

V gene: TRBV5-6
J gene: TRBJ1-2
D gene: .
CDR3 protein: CASAWMTGGGYTF
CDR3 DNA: TGTGCCAGCGCATGGATGACAGGAGGCGGCTACACCTTC

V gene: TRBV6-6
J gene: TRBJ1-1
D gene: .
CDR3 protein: CASWAPNTEAFF
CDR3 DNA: TGTGCCAGCTGGGCACCGAACACTGAAGCTTTCTTT

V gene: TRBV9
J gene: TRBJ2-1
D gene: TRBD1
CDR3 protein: CASSARTGGGNEQFF
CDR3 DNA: TGTGCCAGCAGCGCACGCACAGGGGGCGGGAATGAGCAGTTCTTC

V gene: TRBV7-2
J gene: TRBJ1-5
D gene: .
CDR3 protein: CASSFLLGDQPQHF
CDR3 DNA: TGTGCCAGCAGCTTTTTGTTGGGAGACCAGCCCCAGCATTTT

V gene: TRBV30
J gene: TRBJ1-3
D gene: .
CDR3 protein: CAWSVFSGNTIYF
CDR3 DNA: TGTGCCTGGAGTGTCTTCTCTGGAAACACCATATATTTT

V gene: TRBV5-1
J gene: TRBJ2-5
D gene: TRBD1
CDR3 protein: CASSRTGQGGGETQYF
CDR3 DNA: TGCGCCAGCAGCCGGACGGGACAGGGGGGCGGAGAGACCCAGTACTTC

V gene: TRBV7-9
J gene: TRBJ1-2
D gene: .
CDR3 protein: CASSLSLLAGYLANYGYTF
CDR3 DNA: TGTGCCAGCAGCTTATCTCTCTTGGCAGGCTACTTAGCTAACTATGGCTACACCTTC

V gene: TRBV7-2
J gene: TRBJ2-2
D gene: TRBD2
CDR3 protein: CASSFELAGASTGELFF
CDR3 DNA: TGTGCCAGCAGCTTCGAACTAGCGGGAGCATCCACCGGGGAGCTGTTTTTT

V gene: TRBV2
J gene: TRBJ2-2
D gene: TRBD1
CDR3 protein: CASEVDRLNTGELFF
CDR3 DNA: TGTGCCAGCGAAGTGGACAGGTTGAACACCGGGGAGCTGTTTTTT

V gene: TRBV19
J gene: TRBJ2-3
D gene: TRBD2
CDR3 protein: CASTLRAGGTQDTQYF
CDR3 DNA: TGTGCCAGTACCCTTAGAGCGGGGGGGACACAGGATACGCAGTATTTT

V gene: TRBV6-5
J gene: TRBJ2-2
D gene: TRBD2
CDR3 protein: CSSRTSGNTGELFF
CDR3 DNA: TGTTCTTCGCGGACTAGCGGGAACACCGGGGAGCTGTTTTTT

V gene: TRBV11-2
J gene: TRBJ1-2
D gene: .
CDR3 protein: CASSPRDYGDYGYTF
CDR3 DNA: TGTGCCAGCAGCCCTCGGGACTACGGAGACTATGGCTACACCTTC

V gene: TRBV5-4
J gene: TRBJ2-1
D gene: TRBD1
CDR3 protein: CASSGTDRGLNEQFF
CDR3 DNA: TGTGCCAGCAGCGGGACGGACAGGGGGCTCAATGAGCAGTTCTTC

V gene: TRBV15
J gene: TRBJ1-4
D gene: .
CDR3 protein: CATSRDMFSANEKLFF
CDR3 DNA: TGTGCCACCAGCAGAGATATGTTTTCTGCTAATGAAAAACTGTTTTTT

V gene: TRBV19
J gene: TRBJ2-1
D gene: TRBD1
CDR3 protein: CASSTGTGGSYNEQFF
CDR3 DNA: TGTGCCAGTAGTACTGGGACAGGGGGTTCCTACAATGAGCAGTTCTTC

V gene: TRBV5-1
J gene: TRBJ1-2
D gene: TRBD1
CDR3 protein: CASSTGDGNFYGYTF
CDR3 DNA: TGCGCCAGCAGCACAGGGGACGGTAACTTCTATGGCTACACCTTC

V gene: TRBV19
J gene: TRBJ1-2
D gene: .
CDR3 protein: CASSIDHRRINYGYTF
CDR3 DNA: TGTGCCAGTAGTATAGATCACAGACGGATAAACTATGGCTACACCTTC

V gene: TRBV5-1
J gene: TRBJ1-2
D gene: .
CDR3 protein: CASSLTADGGGSYTF
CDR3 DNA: TGCGCCAGCAGCTTGACTGCGGATGGGGGGGGTAGCTACACCTTC

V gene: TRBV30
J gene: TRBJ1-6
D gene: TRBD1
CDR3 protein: CAWSGGTGGSPLHF
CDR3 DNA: TGTGCCTGGAGCGGCGGGACAGGCGGCTCACCCCTCCACTTT

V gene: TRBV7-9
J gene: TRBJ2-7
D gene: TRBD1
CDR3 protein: CASGQGSGEQYF
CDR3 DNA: TGTGCCAGCGGACAGGGTAGCGGCGAGCAGTACTTC

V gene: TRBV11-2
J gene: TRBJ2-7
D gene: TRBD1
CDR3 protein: CASSLGPGGYF
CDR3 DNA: TGTGCCAGCAGCTTAGGGCCAGGGGGCTACTTC

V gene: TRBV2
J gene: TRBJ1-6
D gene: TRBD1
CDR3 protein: CASRQGDPYNSPLHF
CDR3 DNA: TGTGCCAGCAGACAGGGGGATCCCTATAATTCACCCCTCCACTTT

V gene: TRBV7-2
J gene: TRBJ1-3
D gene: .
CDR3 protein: CASSLLQGGGNTIYF
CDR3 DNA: TGTGCCAGCAGCTTACTCCAGGGAGGTGGAAACACCATATATTTT